The clone carrying this TCR beta chain was recorded many times. The antigen is not known. Trimming took off 6 bases at V and 4 bases at J, with 10 bases between the two ends. Germline values: CDR1 MNHEY, CDR2 SVGEGT. The CDR3 loop spans 13 amino acids. TCRbeta library construction was performed incorporating unique molecular identifiers. TCRdb ran MiXCR on the PCR reads and lists one entry per CDR3 protein. The sample yields approximately 8,000 distinct CDR3 sequences, roughly 13% seen once. This sample was taken from a study of T-cell reconstitution after alpha-beta-depleted transplantation in children. Study outcomes and limitations: Roughly two months post-transplant, alpha-beta T cells reportedly originated from several hundred graft clones that had expanded.

Specimen: PBMCs, mostly from graft donor cells, collected 60 days after TCRalphabeta/CD19-depleted stem cell transplant. This TCR derives from a patient aged 2 to 10 who had a stem cell transplant for inherited bone marrow failure, so the T cells may come from the graft donor. The genes are TRBV6-2 or TRBV6-3 and TRBJ2-1; perhaps TRBD1 as D (7 bases). The CDR3 loop reads CASRRGQYNEQFF. In DNA form, the CDR3 reads TGTGCCAGCAGGCGGGGACAGTACAATGAGCAGTTCTTC.